Below are 14 T cell receptor beta chains sequenced from a single sample in a study of blood T cell repertoires in COVID-19. The assay was immunoSEQ multiplex PCR, and TCRdb's table has in-frame clones only and misses some. The sample includes under 150,000 clones, more than 60% seen only once; the top ten take approximately 9.4%. Input material: peripheral blood. The receptors come from a woman aged 50 to 65 with active or convalescent COVID-19.

The chain is built from TRBV7-8 and TRBJ2-1; 12 nucleotides line up with TRBD2. J was trimmed by 9 bases and V by 2 bases; bases with no gene match: 5. The CDR3 spans 15 residues. The germline V gene has CDR1 SGHVS and CDR2 FQNEAQ. CDR3 in amino acids: CASSLTSGGLGEQFF. CDR3 sequence (DNA): TGTGCCAGCAGCTTAACTAGCGGGGGGTTGGGTGAGCAGTTCTTC.

The chain is built from TRBV2 and TRBJ2-7, with TRBD1 matching 11 bases. V shed 7 bases, J shed 5 bases, and the junction held 7 bases outside the gene matches. Germline CDR1 SNHLY, CDR2 FYNNEI. The CDR3 totals 14 residues. The chain's CDR3 is CASMTGTGGNEQYF. Written as DNA, the CDR3 is TGTGCCAGCATGACCGGGACAGGGGGGAACGAGCAGTACTTC. Full variable domain (remainder filled in from reference TRBV2 and TRBJ2-7): EPEVTQTPSHQVTQMGQEVILRCVPISNHLYFYWYRQILGQKVEFLVSFYNNEISEKSEIFDDQFSVERPDGSNFTLKIRSTKLEDSAMYFCASMTGTGGNEQYFGPGTRLTVT.

This chain links TRBV4-2 with TRBJ1-2; unclear D gene. CDR1 is LGHNA, CDR2 YNFKEQ, per germline. The CDR3 runs to 16 residues. V lost 0 bases and J lost 0, with 11 bases in between. The CDR3 region is CASSQDRGRSNYGYTF. In DNA form, the CDR3 reads TGTGCCAGCAGCCAAGATCGTGGCAGGTCTAACTATGGCTACACCTTC.

The gene calls are TRBV27 and TRBJ1-6, with D uncertain. The CDR3 has 13 residues. Germline loops: CDR1 MNHEY, CDR2 SMNVEV (reference sequence). V lost 2 bases and J lost 8, with 7 bases in between. CDR3 amino acids: CASSLIPYSPLHF. CDR3 bases: TGTGCCAGCAGTTTAATCCCCTATTCACCCCTCCACTTT.

This chain uses TRBV6-5 with TRBJ2-7; 7 bases are shared with TRBD1. Germline CDR1 is MNHEY and CDR2 is SVGAGI. The junction had 5 bases not matched to a gene; V was cut back by 2 bases and J by 4 bases. This CDR3 comprises 14 residues. The DNA of the CDR3 is TGTGCCAGCAGTTACCGCCGACAGGGATACGAGCAGTACTTC. This sequence encodes CASSYRRQGYEQYF.

The CDR3 DNA sequence: TGTGCCAGTAGTATTGGACAGGGGAGGACTGAAGCTTTCTTT. It is translated as CASSIGQGRTEAFF. The gene calls are TRBV19 and TRBJ1-1, with TRBD1 matching 9 bases. Germline V gene lookup returns CDR1 LNHDA and CDR2 SQIVND (reference sequence). The CDR3 sequence is 14 residues long. V trimming: 3 bases; J trimming: 5 bases; junction bases outside the gene matches: 4.

The V and J genes are TRBV7-8 and TRBJ1-2; TRBD1 agrees at 10 bases. V lost 5 bases and J lost 6; bases outside the gene matches: 9. The CDR3 length is 15 residues. Germline CDR1 is SGHVS and CDR2 is FQNEAQ. The CDR3 loop reads CASSHYRQGADGYTF. DNA of the CDR3: TGTGCCAGCAGCCATTACAGACAGGGGGCTGATGGCTACACCTTC.

V is TRBV10-3 and J is TRBJ2-1; 11 nucleotides match TRBD2. The CDR3 length is 15 residues. Germline CDR1 and CDR2: ENHRY and SYGVKD. The V segment lost 6 bases and the J segment 5 bases; nucleotides outside the gene matches: 6. CDR3 amino acids: CAISTGTSGNNEQFF. CDR3 nucleotide sequence: TGTGCCATCAGCACCGGGACTAGCGGTAACAATGAGCAGTTCTTC.

The chain has TRBV4-3 and TRBJ2-2; 8 positions agree with TRBD1. Germline V CDR1 and CDR2: LGHNA, YSLEER. Trimming removed 0 bases from V and 7 bases from J; junction bases left unmatched: 10. CDR3 length: 17 amino acids. Here the CDR3 DNA reads TGCGCCAGCAGCCAAGATGTTTTCAGGGGGCGCGACGGGGAGCTGTTTTTT. Amino acids: CASSQDVFRGRDGELFF.

V usage is TRBV9 and J usage is TRBJ2-2, with 8 bases identical to TRBD2. V shed 0 bases and J 1 base; nucleotides not matched to a gene: 5. The CDR3 is 17 residues long. The germline V gene has CDR1 SGDLS and CDR2 YYNGEE. The CDR3 loop reads CASSVGLAGGNTGELFF. DNA of the CDR3: TGTGCCAGCAGCGTAGGTCTTGCGGGGGGGAACACCGGGGAGCTGTTTTTT. The full variable domain, its missing parts supplied by reference TRBV9 and TRBJ2-2, is DSGVTQTPKHLITATGQRVTLRCSPRSGDLSVYWYQQSLDQGLQFLIQYYNGEERAKGNILERFSAQQFPDLHSELNLSSLELGDSALYFCASSVGLAGGNTGELFFGEGSRLTVL.

Note on this clone: The DNA is left out, because the CDR3 cannot be placed on it with certainty; the CDR3 is given as TCRdb lists it. The chain is built from TRBV30 and TRBJ1-2. Per the germline V gene, CDR1 is GTSNPN and CDR2 is SVGIG (reference sequence). The CDR3 sequence runs 11 residues, both termini included. CDR3 amino acids: CAWGGGARSTF.

V gene TRBV5-1 combines with J gene TRBJ1-2; 10 nucleotides agree with TRBD1. The CDR3 contains 17 residues. Germline V gives CDR1 SGHRS, CDR2 YFSETQ. V shed 0 bases and J 4 bases; nucleotides not matched to a gene: 9. In nucleotides, the CDR3 is TGCGCCAGCAGCTTGGTAGTGGGACAGGGGAAAGGCTATGGCTACACCTTC. This gives the protein CASSLVVGQGKGYGYTF.

With regard to this clone: The sample contains more than one DNA sequence encoding this CDR3. The chain joins TRBV7-9 to TRBJ1-3, with D possibly being TRBD1 (5 bases). Germline lookup yields CDR1 SEHNR and CDR2 FQNEAQ (reference sequence). The CDR3 runs to 16 residues. Trimming stripped 3 bases from V and 0 bases from J, with 12 bases between. The CDR3 nucleotides are TGTGCCAGCAGCTTGTCTAGGGGCGGCTCTGGAAACACCATATATTTT. Protein sequence: CASSLSRGGSGNTIYF.

The gene calls are TRBV7-2 and TRBJ2-3; 11 bases line up with TRBD2. This CDR3 is built from 17 residues. Germline values: CDR1 SGHTA, CDR2 FQGNSA. The V and J ends lost 3 bases and 2 bases, in that order; junction bases with no gene match: 7. CDR3 region: CASSFRTSGGFTDTQYF. Written as DNA, the CDR3 is TGTGCCAGCAGCTTTCGCACTAGCGGGGGTTTCACAGATACGCAGTATTTT.